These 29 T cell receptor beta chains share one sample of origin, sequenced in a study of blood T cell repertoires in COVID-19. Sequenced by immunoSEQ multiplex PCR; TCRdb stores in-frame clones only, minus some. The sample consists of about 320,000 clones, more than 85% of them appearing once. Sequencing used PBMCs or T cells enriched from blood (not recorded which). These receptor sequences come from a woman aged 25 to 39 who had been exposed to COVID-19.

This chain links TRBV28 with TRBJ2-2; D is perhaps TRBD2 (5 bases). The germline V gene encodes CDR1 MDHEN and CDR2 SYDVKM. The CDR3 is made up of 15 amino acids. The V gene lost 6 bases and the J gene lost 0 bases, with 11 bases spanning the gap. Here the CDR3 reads CASSRPDSNTGELFF. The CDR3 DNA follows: TGTGCCAGCAGCCGACCGGACTCGAACACCGGGGAGCTGTTTTTT.

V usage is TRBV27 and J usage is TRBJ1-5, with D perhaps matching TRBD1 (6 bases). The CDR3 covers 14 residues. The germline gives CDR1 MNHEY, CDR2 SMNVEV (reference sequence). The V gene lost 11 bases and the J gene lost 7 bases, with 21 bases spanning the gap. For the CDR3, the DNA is TGTGCCTCCCGGGGGGCAGGCCAGCACCAGCCCCAGCATTTT. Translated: CASRGAGQHQPQHF.

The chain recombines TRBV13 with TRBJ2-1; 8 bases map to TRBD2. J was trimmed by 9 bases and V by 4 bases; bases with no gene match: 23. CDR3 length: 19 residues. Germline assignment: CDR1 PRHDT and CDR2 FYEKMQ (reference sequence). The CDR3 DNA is TGTGCCAGCAGCTCCCCTTTACGGGGGGGCCCCCCAAGCAGGCGTGAGCAGTTCTTC. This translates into CASSSPLRGGPPSRREQFF.

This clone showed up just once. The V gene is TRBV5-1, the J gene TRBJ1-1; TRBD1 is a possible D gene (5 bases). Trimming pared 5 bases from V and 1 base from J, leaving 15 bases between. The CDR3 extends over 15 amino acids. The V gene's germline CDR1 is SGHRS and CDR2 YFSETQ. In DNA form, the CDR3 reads TGCGCCAGCAGGCCGGGGGGGACCTCGAACACTGAAGCTTTCTTT. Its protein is CASRPGGTSNTEAFF. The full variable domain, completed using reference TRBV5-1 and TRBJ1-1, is KAGVTQTPRYLIKTRGQQVTLSCSPISGHRSVSWYQQTPGQGLQFLFEYFSETQRNKGNFPGRFSGRQFSNSRSEMNVSTLELGDSALYLCASRPGGTSNTEAFFGQGTRLTVV.

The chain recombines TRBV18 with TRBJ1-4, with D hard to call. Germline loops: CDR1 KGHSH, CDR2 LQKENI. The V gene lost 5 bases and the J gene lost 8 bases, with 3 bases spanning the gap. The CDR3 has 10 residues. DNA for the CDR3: TGTGCCAGCTCAGGCGAAAAACTGTTTTTT. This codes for CASSGEKLFF.

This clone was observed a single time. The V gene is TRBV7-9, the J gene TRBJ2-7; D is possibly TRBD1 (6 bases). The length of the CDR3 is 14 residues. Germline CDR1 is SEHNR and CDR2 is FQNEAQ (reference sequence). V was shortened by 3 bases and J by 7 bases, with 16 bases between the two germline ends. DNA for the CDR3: TGTGCCAGCAGCTTGGAACAGGGATGGGTGGAGCAGTACTTC. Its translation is CASSLEQGWVEQYF.

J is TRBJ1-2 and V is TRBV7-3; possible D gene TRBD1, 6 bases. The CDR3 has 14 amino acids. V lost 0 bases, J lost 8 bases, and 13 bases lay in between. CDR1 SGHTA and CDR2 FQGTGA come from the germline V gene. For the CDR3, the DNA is TGTGCCAGCAGCTTAACGGGGAGGGGGACCGGCTACACCTTC. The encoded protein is CASSLTGRGTGYTF.

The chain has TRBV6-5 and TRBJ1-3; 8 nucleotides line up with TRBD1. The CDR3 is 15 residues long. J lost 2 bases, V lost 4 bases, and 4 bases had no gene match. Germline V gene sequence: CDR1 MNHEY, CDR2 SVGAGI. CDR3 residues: CASSSKDRAGNTIYF. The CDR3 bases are TGTGCCAGCAGTTCTAAGGACAGGGCTGGAAACACCATATATTTT.

The CDR3 reads CASSPGGGPGELFF. As DNA, the CDR3 is TGTGCCAGCAGCCCGGGCGGAGGGCCAGGGGAGCTGTTTTTT. This chain joins TRBV11-3 and TRBJ2-2; a weak D match, TRBD2 (6 bases). Looked up from germline, CDR1 is SGHNT and CDR2 is YENEEA. CDR3 size: 14 residues. V gave up 5 bases and J gave up 8 bases, with 15 bases separating them.

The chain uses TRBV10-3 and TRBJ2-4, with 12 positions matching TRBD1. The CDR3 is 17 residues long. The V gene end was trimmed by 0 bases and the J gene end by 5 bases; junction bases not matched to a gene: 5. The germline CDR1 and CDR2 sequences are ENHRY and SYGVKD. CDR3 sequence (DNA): TGTGCCATCAGTGAGTCCCTCGGGACAGGGGGCCAAAACATTCAGTACTTC. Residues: CAISESLGTGGQNIQYF.

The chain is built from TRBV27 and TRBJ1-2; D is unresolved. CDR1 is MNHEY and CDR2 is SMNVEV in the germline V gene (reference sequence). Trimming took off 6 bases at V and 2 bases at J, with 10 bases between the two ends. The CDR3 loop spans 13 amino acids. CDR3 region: CASSRQSNYGYTF. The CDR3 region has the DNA TGTGCCAGCAGCCGCCAGTCCAACTATGGCTACACCTTC.

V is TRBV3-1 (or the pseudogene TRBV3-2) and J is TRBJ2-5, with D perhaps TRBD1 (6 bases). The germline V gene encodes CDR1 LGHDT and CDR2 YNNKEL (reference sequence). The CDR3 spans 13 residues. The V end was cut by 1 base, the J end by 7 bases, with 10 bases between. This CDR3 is CASSQVQGGTQYF. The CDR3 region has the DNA TGTGCCAGCAGCCAAGTACAGGGTGGGACCCAGTACTTC.

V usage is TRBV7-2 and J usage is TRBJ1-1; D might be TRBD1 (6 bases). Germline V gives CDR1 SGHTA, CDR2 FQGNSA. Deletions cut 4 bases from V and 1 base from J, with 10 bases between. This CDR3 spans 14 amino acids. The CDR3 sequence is CASSSWTENTEAFF. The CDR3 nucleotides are TGTGCCAGCAGCTCCTGGACAGAGAACACTGAAGCTTTCTTT.

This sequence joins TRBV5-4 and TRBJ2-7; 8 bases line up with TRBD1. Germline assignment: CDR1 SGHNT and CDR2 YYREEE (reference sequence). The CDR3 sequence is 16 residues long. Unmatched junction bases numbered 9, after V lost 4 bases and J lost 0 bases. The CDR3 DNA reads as TGTGCCAGCAGCCGCGGTCAGGGGGCGTACTCCTACGAGCAGTACTTC. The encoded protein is CASSRGQGAYSYEQYF.

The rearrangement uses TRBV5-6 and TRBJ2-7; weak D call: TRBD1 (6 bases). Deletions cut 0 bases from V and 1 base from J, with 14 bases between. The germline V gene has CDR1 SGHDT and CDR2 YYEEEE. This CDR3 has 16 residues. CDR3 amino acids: CASSLGGRGLSYEQYF. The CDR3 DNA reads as TGTGCCAGCAGCTTGGGGGGCAGGGGCCTTTCCTACGAGCAGTACTTC.

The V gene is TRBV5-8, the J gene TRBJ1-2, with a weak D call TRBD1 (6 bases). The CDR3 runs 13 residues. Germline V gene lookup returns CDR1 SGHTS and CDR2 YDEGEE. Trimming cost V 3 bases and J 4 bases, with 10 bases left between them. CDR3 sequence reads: CASSSTGSYGYTF. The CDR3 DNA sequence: TGTGCCAGCAGCTCTACAGGGTCCTATGGCTACACCTTC.

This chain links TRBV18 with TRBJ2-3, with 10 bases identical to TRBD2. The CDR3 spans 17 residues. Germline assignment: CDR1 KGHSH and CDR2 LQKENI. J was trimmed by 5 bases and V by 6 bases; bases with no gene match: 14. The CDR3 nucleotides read TGTGCCAGCTCCCTTAGCGGGGGGCCCTCTCTTAGAGATACGCAGTATTTT. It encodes CASSLSGGPSLRDTQYF.

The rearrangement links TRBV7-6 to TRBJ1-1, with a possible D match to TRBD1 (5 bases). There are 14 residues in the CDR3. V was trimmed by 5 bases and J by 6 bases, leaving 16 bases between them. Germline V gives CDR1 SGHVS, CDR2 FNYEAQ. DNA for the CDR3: TGTGCCAGCAGCAAACAGGCCGGAGGGGCTGAAGCTTTCTTT. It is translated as CASSKQAGGAEAFF.

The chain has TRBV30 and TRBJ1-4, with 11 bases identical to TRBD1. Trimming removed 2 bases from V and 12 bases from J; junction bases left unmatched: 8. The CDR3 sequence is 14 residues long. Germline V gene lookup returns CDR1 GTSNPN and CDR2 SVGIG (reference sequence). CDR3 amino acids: CAWSTRTGGVELFF. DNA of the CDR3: TGTGCCTGGAGTACTAGGACAGGGGGCGTGGAACTGTTTTTT.

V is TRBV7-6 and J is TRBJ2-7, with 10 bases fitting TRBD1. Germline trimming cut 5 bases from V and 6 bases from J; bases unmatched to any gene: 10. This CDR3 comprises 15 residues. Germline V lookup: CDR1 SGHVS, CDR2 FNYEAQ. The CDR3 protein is CASSDRQGATGEQYF. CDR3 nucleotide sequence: TGTGCCAGCAGCGACAGACAGGGGGCGACGGGCGAGCAGTACTTC.

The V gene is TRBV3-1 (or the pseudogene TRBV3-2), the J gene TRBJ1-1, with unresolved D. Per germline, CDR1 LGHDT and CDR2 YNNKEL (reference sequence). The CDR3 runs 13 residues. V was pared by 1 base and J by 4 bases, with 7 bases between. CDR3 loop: CASSQGQFTEAFF. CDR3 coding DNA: TGTGCCAGCAGCCAAGGACAATTCACTGAAGCTTTCTTT.

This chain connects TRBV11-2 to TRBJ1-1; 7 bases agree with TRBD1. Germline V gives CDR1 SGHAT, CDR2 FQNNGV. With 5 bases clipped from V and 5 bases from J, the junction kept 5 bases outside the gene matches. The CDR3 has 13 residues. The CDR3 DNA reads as TGTGCCAGCAGCGCAGACAGGGTGACTGAAGCTTTCTTT. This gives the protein CASSADRVTEAFF.

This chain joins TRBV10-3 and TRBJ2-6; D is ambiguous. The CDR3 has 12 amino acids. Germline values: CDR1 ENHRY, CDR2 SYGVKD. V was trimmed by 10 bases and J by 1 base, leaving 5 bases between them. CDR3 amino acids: CATQSGANVLTF. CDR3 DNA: TGTGCCACCCAATCTGGGGCCAACGTCCTGACTTTC.

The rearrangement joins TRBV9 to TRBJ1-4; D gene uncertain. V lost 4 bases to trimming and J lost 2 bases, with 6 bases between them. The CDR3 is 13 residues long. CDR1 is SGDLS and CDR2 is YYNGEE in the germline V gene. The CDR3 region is CASSPDTNEKLFF. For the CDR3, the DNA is TGTGCCAGCAGCCCAGATACTAATGAAAAACTGTTTTTT.

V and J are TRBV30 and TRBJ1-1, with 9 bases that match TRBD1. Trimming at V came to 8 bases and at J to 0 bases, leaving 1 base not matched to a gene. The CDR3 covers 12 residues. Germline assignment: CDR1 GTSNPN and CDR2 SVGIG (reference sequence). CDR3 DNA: TGTGCCGGGACAGGGATGAACACTGAAGCTTTCTTT. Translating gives CAGTGMNTEAFF. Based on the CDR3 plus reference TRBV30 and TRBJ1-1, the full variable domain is SQTIHQWPATLVQPVGSPLSLECTVEGTSNPNLYWYRQAAGRGLQLLFYSVGIGQISSEVPQNLSASRPQDRQFILSSKKLLLSDSGFYLCAGTGMNTEAFFGQGTRLTVV.

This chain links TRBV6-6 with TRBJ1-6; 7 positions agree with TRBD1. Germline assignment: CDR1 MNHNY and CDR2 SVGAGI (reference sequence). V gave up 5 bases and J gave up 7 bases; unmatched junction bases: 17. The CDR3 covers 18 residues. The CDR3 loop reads CASSLIKTGPNSNSPLHF. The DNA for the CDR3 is TGTGCCAGCAGTCTCATAAAGACAGGGCCAAACTCGAATTCACCCCTCCACTTT.

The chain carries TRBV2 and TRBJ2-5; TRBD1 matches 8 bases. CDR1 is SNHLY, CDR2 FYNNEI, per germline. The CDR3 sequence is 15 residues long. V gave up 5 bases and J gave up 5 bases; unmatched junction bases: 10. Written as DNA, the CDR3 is TGTGCCAGCAGTCGACAGGGGATTGAGAGTGAGACCCAGTACTTC. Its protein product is CASSRQGIESETQYF.

The CDR3 sequence: CASGSPPVERGGDTGELFF. CDR3 sequence (DNA): TGTGCTAGTGGTTCCCCTCCTGTGGAGCGGGGGGGCGACACCGGGGAGCTGTTTTTT. The chain combines TRBV12-5 with TRBJ2-2; 10 bases fit TRBD2. After removal of 4 bases from V and 3 bases from J, the junction contained 14 bases not matched to a gene. The germline V gene has CDR1 LGHNT and CDR2 FRNRAP. There are 19 residues in the CDR3.

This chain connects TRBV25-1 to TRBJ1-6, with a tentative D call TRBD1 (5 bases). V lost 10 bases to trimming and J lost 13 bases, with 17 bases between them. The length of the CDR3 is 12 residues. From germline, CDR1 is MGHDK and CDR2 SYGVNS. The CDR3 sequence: CATSGAGRPLHF. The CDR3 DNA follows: TGTGCCACATCGGGAGCAGGGCGGCCCCTCCACTTT.